The present T cell receptor beta chain was sequenced within a study of spatial heterogeneity in lung cancer. This clonotype has just a few counts. MiXCR, run by TCRdb on the 5' RACE reads, gives a single entry per CDR3 protein. Here the sample spans 20,000 to 30,000 distinct CDR3 sequences, 5% to 6% being singletons. Specified time point: blood at routine non-recurrence follow-up after resection. Whole RNA, isolated from tumor, nontumor lung or frozen PBMC, was sequenced without prior sorting. The germline V gene has CDR1 MNHEY and CDR2 SVGEGT. V was shortened by 6 bases and J by 8 bases, with 13 bases between the two germline ends. The CDR3 length is 12 residues.

The rearrangement joins TRBV6-2 or TRBV6-3 to TRBJ1-2, with D hard to call. The TCR was taken from a male donor with early-stage non-small cell lung cancer. Sequencing used PBMCs, obtained at follow-up. The CDR3 loop is CASRYSGGGYTF. In DNA, the CDR3 is TGTGCCAGCAGATACAGTGGTGGCGGCTACACCTTC.